A single sample gave rise to the 16 T cell receptor beta chains below, sequenced in a study of T-cell reconstitution after alpha-beta-depleted transplantation in children. Library preparation (for TCRbeta) was performed with unique molecular identifiers. Each CDR3 protein is one row after TCRdb ran MiXCR on the PCR reads. The table lists a few hundred thousand distinct CDR3 sequences, about a quarter of them singletons. This sample comprised PBMCs, obtained before TCRalphabeta/CD19-depleted stem cell transplant. Receptors were obtained from a boy younger than two with Wiskott-Aldrich syndrome, due to receive a stem cell transplant.

V usage is TRBV28 and J usage is TRBJ2-4; tentatively, D is TRBD1 or TRBD2 (5 bases each). V shed 6 bases and J shed 0 bases, with 12 bases lying between them. The CDR3 runs to 15 residues. The germline gives CDR1 MDHEN, CDR2 SYDVKM. DNA for the CDR3: TGTGCCAGCAGAGGGGACGGATTAGCCAAAAACATTCAGTACTTC. Encoded protein: CASRGDGLAKNIQYF.

There are a few counts of this clonotype. This chain uses TRBV9 with TRBJ2-5; D might be TRBD1 (6 bases). Germline V gene lookup returns CDR1 SGDLS and CDR2 YYNGEE. The CDR3 length is 14 residues. V was trimmed by 3 bases and J by 2 bases, leaving 11 bases between them. CDR3 amino acids: CASSAGQPQETQYF. CDR3 in DNA: TGTGCCAGCAGCGCCGGACAGCCGCAAGAGACCCAGTACTTC.

This clonotype occurred a few times. The chain couples TRBV4-1 to TRBJ1-3; D is unresolved. Between the trimmed V and J ends, which lost 4 bases and 2 bases, there was a span of 18 bases. CDR1 is MGHRA, CDR2 YSYEKL, per germline. The CDR3 contains 17 residues. CDR3 protein: CASSLAWRGFPGNTIYF. The CDR3 DNA sequence: TGCGCCAGCAGCCTCGCCTGGCGGGGTTTCCCTGGAAACACCATATATTTT.

The V and J genes are TRBV27 and TRBJ2-1; weak D call: TRBD2 (5 bases). This CDR3 is built from 14 residues. CDR1 MNHEY and CDR2 SMNVEV come from the germline V gene (reference sequence). Trimming took off 5 bases at V and 2 bases at J, with 10 bases between the two ends. CDR3 in amino acids: CASSQRVAYNEQFF. In DNA, the CDR3 is TGTGCCAGCAGTCAGAGGGTTGCCTACAATGAGCAGTTCTTC.

This chain joins TRBV5-1 and TRBJ2-5; the D gene is possibly TRBD2 (5 bases). Germline CDR1 SGHRS, CDR2 YFSETQ. CDR3 length: 15 residues. The ends were cut back, 3 bases at V and 2 bases at J, with 14 bases in the middle. The CDR3 spells CASSWIPGSQETQYF. Here the CDR3 DNA reads TGCGCCAGCAGCTGGATCCCGGGATCACAAGAGACCCAGTACTTC.

The V and J genes are TRBV20-1 and TRBJ2-1; 11 positions agree with TRBD2. J was trimmed by 0 bases and V by 5 bases; bases with no gene match: 12. This CDR3 is built from 18 residues. Germline V lookup: CDR1 DFQATT, CDR2 SNEGSKA (reference sequence). The chain's CDR3 is CSAQRGLAALSSYNEQFF. CDR3 DNA sequence: TGCAGTGCTCAGAGGGGACTAGCGGCTTTAAGCTCCTACAATGAGCAGTTCTTC.

The V call is TRBV27, the J call TRBJ2-1; maybe TRBD2 (6 bases). This CDR3 spans 15 amino acids. The germline CDR1 and CDR2 sequences are MNHEY and SMNVEV (reference sequence). Trimming took 2 bases from V and 9 from J, leaving 17 bases between them. In DNA, the CDR3 is TGTGCCAGCAGTTTAATTTTGGGTCTAGCGTCTGAGCAGTTCTTC. Encoded protein: CASSLILGLASEQFF.

Only a few counts were recorded for this clonotype. The chain recombines TRBV18 with TRBJ2-1, with TRBD1 matching over 7 bases. The germline CDR1 and CDR2 sequences are KGHSH and LQKENI. The CDR3 consists of 14 residues. V lost 4 bases and J lost 7; bases outside the gene matches: 7. The CDR3 here is CASSQRQGKNEQFF. CDR3 coding DNA: TGTGCCAGCTCACAAAGACAGGGTAAGAATGAGCAGTTCTTC. The whole variable domain, filled in from reference TRBV18 and TRBJ2-1, reads NAGVMQNPRHLVRRRGQEARLRCSPMKGHSHVYWYRQLPEEGLKFMVYLQKENIIDESGMPKERFSAEFPKEGPSILRIQQVVRGDSAAYFCASSQRQGKNEQFFGPGTRLTVL.

The chain carries TRBV10-3 and TRBJ1-5; D is ambiguous. The CDR3 contains 15 residues. CDR1 is ENHRY and CDR2 is SYGVKD in the germline V gene. Trimming stripped 4 bases from V and 0 bases from J, with 10 bases between. The CDR3 sequence: CAISGALYSNQPQHF. The CDR3 coding sequence is TGTGCCATCAGTGGGGCCCTTTATAGCAATCAGCCCCAGCATTTT.

The sample holds a few counts of this clonotype. The V call is TRBV18, the J call TRBJ2-7; D is undetermined. CDR1 is KGHSH and CDR2 is LQKENI in the germline V gene. This CDR3 has 15 amino acids. The V end lost 0 bases, the J end lost 2 bases, and 11 bases lay between the germline ends. This CDR3 is CASSPPEQAAYEQYF. CDR3 nucleotide sequence: TGTGCCAGCTCACCACCGGAGCAGGCCGCCTACGAGCAGTACTTC.

This clonotype has just a few counts. This chain uses TRBV5-1 with TRBJ2-7; D is unresolved. Germline lookup yields CDR1 SGHRS and CDR2 YFSETQ. V dropped 4 bases and J dropped 3 bases, with 14 bases sitting between them. This CDR3 comprises 14 residues. CDR3 coding DNA: TGCGCCAGCAGCATTGCCCCGGGTAACTACGAGCAGTACTTC. It specifies CASSIAPGNYEQYF.

CDR3 loop: CASSGVAGGEQYF. CDR3 sequence (DNA): TGTGCCTCCTCGGGGGTAGCGGGAGGCGAGCAGTACTTC. The rearrangement links TRBV6-1 to TRBJ2-7; TRBD2 agrees at 10 bases. The CDR3 runs 13 residues. The V and J ends lost 11 bases and 6 bases, in that order; junction bases with no gene match: 10. Germline CDR1 and CDR2: MNHNS and SASEGT.

The chain uses TRBV21-1 and TRBJ2-2; the DNA was not compared with TRBD2, the D call given in the table. TRBV21-1 constitutes a pseudogene. The CDR3 length is 15 residues. The CDR3 DNA is TGTGCCAGCGGAAGCCCTTGGATTTACACCGGGGAGCTGTTTTTT. Protein product: CASGSPWIYTGELFF.

This clonotype was seen a few times. The chain joins TRBV5-6 to TRBJ2-2, with 8 bases fitting TRBD2. CDR1 SGHDT and CDR2 YYEEEE come from the germline V gene. The V and J ends lost 0 bases and 7 bases, in that order; junction bases with no gene match: 8. The CDR3 is made up of 16 amino acids. The CDR3 region has the DNA TGTGCCAGCAGCTTGGGCCCAGCGGGAGCCATCGGGGAGCTGTTTTTT. This sequence encodes CASSLGPAGAIGELFF.

The chain couples TRBV20-1 to TRBJ2-5; a possible D gene is TRBD2 (6 bases). Germline CDR1 is DFQATT and CDR2 is SNEGSKA (reference sequence). The CDR3 length is 15 residues. V lost 6 bases and J 2 bases, leaving 19 bases between the germline ends. Written as DNA, the CDR3 is TGCAGTGCCCCCCGCGCGGGACGTCGGCAAGAGACCCAGTACTTC. Translated, it gives CSAPRAGRRQETQYF.

Only a few counts were recorded for this clonotype. V usage is TRBV6-5 and J usage is TRBJ2-7; D is unclear. Trimming shortened V by 5 bases and J by 3 bases, and 14 bases separated the two germline ends. CDR3 length: 14 amino acids. CDR1 is MNHEY and CDR2 is SVGAGI in the germline V gene. This CDR3 reads CASSTRTVLYEQYF. The CDR3 DNA reads as TGTGCCAGCAGTACTCGGACGGTTCTCTACGAGCAGTACTTC.